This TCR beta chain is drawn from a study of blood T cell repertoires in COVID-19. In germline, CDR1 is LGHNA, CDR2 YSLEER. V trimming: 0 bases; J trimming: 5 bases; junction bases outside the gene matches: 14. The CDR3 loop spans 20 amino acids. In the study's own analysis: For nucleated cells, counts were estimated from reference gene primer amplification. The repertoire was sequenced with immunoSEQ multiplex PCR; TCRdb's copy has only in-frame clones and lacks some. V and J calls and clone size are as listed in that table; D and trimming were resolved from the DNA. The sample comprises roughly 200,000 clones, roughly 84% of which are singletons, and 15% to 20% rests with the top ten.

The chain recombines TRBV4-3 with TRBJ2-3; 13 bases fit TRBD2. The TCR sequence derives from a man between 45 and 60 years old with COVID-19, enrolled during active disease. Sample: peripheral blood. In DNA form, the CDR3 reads TGCGCCAGCAGCCAAGAAGCCGCACAACTAGCGGGGGGGCTTAGAGATACGCAGTATTTT. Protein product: CASSQEAAQLAGGLRDTQYF.